This T cell receptor (beta chain) was sequenced for a study of blood T cell repertoires in COVID-19. Using immunoSEQ multiplex PCR, the repertoire was profiled, and TCRdb retains in-frame clones only, with some absent. The table includes approximately 140,000 clones, 75% to 85% detected once. The germline V gene has CDR1 LGHDT and CDR2 YNNKEL (reference sequence). The V end lost 4 bases, the J end lost 4 bases, and 14 bases lay between the germline ends. This CDR3 is built from 15 residues. This TCR was recovered from a man between 60 and 70 years old with active or convalescent COVID-19. The chain combines TRBV3-1 (or the pseudogene TRBV3-2) with TRBJ2-1, with TRBD2 as a possible D gene (6 bases). Input material: peripheral blood. The CDR3 nucleotides are TGTGCCAGCAGCCGCAGGGCGGGGCCATACAATGAGCAGTTCTTC. Amino acids: CASSRRAGPYNEQFF.